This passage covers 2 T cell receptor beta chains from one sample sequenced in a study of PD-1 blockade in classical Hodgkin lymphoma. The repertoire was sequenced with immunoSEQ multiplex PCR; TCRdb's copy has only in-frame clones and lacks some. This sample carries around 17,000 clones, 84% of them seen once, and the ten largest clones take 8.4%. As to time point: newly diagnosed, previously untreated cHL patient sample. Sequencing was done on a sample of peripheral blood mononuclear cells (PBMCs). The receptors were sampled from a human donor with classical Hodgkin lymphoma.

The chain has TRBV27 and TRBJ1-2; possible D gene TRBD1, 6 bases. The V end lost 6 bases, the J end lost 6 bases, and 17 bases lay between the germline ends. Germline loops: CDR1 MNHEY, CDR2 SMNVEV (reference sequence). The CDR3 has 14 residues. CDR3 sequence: CASSPATGANGYTF. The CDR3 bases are TGTGCCAGCAGCCCAGCGACAGGAGCGAATGGCTACACCTTC.

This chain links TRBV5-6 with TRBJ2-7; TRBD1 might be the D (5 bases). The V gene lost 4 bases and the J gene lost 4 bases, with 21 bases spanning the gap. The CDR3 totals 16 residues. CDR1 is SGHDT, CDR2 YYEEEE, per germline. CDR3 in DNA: TGTGCCAGCAGCCCTAGGGGCCCACCGGCTTATTACGAGCAGTACTTC. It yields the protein CASSPRGPPAYYEQYF.